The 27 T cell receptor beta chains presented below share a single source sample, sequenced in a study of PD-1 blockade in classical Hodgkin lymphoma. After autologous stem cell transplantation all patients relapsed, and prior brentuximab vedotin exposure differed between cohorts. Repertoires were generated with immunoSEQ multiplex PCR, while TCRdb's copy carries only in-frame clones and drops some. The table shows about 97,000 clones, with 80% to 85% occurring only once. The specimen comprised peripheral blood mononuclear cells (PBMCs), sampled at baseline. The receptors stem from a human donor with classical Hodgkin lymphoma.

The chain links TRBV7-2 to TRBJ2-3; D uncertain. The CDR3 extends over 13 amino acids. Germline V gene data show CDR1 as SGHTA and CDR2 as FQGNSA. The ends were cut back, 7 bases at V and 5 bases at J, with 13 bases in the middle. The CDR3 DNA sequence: TGTGCCAGCAATTCCGGTGCCGGAGATACGCAGTATTTT. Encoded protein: CASNSGAGDTQYF.

For the CDR3, the DNA is TGCGCCAGCAAAAGTCCGGGACTAGCGGGCTACCCGGGAGAGACCCAGTACTTC. It yields the protein CASKSPGLAGYPGETQYF. The chain uses TRBV5-1 and TRBJ2-5, with TRBD2 identical over 12 bases. V gave up 6 bases and J gave up 4 bases; unmatched junction bases: 16. This CDR3 comprises 18 residues. CDR1 is SGHRS and CDR2 is YFSETQ in the germline V gene.

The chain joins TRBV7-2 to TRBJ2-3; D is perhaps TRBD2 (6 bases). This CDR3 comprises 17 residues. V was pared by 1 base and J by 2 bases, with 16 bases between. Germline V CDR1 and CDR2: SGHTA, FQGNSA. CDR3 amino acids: CASSLVWGGGYTDTQYF. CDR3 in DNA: TGTGCCAGCAGCTTAGTTTGGGGTGGGGGGTACACAGATACGCAGTATTTT.

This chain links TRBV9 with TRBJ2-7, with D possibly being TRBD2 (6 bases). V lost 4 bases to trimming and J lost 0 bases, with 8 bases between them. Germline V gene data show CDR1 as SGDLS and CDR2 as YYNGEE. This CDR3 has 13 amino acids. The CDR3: CASSRESSYEQYF. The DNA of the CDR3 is TGTGCCAGCAGCCGGGAGAGCTCCTACGAGCAGTACTTC.

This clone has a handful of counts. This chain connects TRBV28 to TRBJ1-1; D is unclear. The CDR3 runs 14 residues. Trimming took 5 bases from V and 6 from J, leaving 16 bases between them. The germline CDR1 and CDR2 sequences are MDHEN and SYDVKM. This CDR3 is CASSIGSRSAEAFF. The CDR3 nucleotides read TGTGCCAGCAGTATAGGCAGTAGGAGCGCTGAAGCTTTCTTT.

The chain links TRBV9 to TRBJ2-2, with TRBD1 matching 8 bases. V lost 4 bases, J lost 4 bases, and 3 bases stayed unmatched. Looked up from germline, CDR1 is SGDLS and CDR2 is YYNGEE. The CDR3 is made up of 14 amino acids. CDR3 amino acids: CASSQTGVTGELFF. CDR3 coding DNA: TGTGCCAGCAGCCAGACAGGGGTCACCGGGGAGCTGTTTTTT.

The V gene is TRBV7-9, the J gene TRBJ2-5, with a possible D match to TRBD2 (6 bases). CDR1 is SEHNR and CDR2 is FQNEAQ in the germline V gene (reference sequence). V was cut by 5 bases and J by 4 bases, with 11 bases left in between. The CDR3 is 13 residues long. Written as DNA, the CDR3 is TGTGCCAGCAGCCGGGACTTCTTAGAGACCCAGTACTTC. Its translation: CASSRDFLETQYF.

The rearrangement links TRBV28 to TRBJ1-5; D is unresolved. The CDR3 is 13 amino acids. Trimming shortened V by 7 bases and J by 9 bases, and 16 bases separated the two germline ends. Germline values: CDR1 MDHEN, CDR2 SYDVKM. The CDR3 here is CASMEHPTGPQHF. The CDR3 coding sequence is TGTGCCAGCATGGAACACCCTACGGGGCCCCAGCATTTT.

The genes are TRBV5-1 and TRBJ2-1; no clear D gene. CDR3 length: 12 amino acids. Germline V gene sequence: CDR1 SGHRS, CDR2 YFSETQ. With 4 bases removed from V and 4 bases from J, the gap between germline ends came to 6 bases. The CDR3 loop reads CASSSGYNEQFF. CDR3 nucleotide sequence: TGCGCCAGCAGCAGTGGGTACAATGAGCAGTTCTTC.

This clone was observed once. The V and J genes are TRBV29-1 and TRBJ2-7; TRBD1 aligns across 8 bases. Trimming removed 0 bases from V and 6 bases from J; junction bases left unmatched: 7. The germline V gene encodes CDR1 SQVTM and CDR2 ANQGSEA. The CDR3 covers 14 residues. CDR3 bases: TGCAGCGTTGAAGATCCGGACAGGGTCGTCGAGCAGTACTTC. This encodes CSVEDPDRVVEQYF.

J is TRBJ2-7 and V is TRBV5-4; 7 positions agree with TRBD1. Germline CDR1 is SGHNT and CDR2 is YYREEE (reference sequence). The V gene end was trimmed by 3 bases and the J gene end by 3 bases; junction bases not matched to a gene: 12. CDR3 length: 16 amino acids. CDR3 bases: TGTGCCAGCAGCTCCGGGACAGCTAACGTCAACTACGAGCAGTACTTC. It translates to CASSSGTANVNYEQYF. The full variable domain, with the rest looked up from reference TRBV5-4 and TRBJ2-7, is ETGVTQSPTHLIKTRGQQVTLRCSSQSGHNTVSWYQQALGQGPQFIFQYYREEENGRGNFPPRFSGLQFPNYSSELNVNALELDDSALYLCASSSGTANVNYEQYFGPGTRLTVT.

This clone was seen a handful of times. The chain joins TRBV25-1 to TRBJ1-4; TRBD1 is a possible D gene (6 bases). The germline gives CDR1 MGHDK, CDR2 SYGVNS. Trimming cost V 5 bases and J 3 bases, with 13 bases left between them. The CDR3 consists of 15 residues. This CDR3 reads CASSNRERANEKLFF. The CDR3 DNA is TGTGCCAGCAGTAACAGGGAGAGGGCTAATGAAAAACTGTTTTTT.

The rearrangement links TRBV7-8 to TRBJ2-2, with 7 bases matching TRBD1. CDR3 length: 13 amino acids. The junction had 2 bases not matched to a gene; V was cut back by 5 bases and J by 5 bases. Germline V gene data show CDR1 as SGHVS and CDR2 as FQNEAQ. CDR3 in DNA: TGTGCCAGCAGCCCACAGGGGACCGGGGAGCTGTTTTTT. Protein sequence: CASSPQGTGELFF.

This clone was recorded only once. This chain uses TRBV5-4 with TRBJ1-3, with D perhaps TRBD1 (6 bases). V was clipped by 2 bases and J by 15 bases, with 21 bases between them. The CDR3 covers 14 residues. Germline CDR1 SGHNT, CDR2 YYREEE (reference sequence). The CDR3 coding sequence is TGTGCCAGCAGCTTTCTTGGTTCGCCGGACAGCGCATATTTT. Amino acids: CASSFLGSPDSAYF.

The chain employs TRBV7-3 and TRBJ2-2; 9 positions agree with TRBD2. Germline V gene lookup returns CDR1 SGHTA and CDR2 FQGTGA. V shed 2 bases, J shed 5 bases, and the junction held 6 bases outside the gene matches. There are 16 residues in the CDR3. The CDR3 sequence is CASSLAGTSRTGELFF. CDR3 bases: TGTGCCAGCAGCTTAGCCGGGACTAGCCGAACCGGGGAGCTGTTTTTT.

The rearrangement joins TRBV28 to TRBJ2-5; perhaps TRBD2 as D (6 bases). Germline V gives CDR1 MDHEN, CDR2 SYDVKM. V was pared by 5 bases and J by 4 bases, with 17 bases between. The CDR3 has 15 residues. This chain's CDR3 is CASSPSYMGGETQYF. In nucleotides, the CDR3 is TGTGCCAGCAGTCCCTCATATATGGGAGGAGAGACCCAGTACTTC.

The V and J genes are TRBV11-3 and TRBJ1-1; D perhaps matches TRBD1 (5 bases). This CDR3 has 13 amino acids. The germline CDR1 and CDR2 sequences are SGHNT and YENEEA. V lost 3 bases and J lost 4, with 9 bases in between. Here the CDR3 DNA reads TGTGCCAGCAGCTTTCAAGGGGCCACTGAAGCTTTCTTT. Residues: CASSFQGATEAFF. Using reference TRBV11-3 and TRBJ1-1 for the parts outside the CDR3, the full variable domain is EAGVVQSPRYKIIEKKQPVAFWCNPISGHNTLYWYLQNLGQGPELLIRYENEEAVDDSQLPKDRFSAERLKGVDSTLKIQPAELGDSAVYLCASSFQGATEAFFGQGTRLTVV.

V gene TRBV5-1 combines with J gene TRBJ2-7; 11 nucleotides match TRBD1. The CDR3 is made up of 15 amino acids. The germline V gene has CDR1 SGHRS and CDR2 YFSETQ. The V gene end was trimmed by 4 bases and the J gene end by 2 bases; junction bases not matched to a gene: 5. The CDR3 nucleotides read TGCGCCAGCAGCCCAAGGGGACAGGGGGCCTACGAGCAGTACTTC. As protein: CASSPRGQGAYEQYF.

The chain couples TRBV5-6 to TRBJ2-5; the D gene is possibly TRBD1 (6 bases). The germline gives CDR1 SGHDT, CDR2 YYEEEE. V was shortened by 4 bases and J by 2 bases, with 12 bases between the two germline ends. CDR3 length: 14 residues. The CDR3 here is CASSQDRRQETQYF. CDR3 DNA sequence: TGTGCCAGCAGCCAAGACAGGAGACAAGAGACCCAGTACTTC.

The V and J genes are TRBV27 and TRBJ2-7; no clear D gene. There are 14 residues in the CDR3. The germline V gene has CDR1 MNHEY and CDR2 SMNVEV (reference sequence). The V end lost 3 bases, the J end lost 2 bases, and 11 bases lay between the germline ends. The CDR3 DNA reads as TGTGCCAGCAGTTTCCCCGGGCCACCCTACGAGCAGTACTTC. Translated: CASSFPGPPYEQYF.

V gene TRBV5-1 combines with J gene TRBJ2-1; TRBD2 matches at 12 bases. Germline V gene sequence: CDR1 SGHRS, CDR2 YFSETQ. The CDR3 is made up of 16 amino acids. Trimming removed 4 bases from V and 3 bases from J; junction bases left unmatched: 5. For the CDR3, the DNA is TGCGCCAGCAGCCCGCTAGCGGGAGGGGGCTACAATGAGCAGTTCTTC. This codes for CASSPLAGGGYNEQFF. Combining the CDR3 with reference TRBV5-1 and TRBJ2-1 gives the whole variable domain KAGVTQTPRYLIKTRGQQVTLSCSPISGHRSVSWYQQTPGQGLQFLFEYFSETQRNKGNFPGRFSGRQFSNSRSEMNVSTLELGDSALYLCASSPLAGGGYNEQFFGPGTRLTVL.

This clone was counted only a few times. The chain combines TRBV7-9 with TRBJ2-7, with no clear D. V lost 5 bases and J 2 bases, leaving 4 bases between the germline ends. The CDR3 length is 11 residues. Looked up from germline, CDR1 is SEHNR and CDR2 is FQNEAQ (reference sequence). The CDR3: CASSVTYEQYF. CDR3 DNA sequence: TGTGCCAGCAGCGTAACCTACGAGCAGTACTTC.

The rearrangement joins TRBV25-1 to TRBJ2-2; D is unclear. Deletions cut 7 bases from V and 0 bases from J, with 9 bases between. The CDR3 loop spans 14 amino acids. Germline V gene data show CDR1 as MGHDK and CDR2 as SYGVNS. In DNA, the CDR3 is TGTGCCAGCATGGTCAGGACGAACACCGGGGAGCTGTTTTTT. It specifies CASMVRTNTGELFF.

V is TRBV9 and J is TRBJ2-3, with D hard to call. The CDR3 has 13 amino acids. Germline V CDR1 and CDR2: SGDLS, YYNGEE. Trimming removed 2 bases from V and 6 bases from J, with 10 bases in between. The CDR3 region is CASSVFLGDTQYF. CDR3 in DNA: TGTGCCAGCAGCGTGTTCCTGGGGGATACGCAGTATTTT.

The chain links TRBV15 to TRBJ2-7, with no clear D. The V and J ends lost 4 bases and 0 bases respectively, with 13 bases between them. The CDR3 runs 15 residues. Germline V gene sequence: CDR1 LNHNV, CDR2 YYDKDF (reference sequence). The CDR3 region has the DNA TGTGCCACCAGCATAAATTCAGGAAGCTCCTACGAGCAGTACTTC. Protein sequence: CATSINSGSSYEQYF. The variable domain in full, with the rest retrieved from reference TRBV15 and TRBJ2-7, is DAMVIQNPRYQVTQFGKPVTLSCSQTLNHNVMYWYQQKSSQAPKLLFHYYDKDFNNEADTPDNFQSRRPNTSFCFLDIRSPGLGDTAMYLCATSINSGSSYEQYFGPGTRLTVT.

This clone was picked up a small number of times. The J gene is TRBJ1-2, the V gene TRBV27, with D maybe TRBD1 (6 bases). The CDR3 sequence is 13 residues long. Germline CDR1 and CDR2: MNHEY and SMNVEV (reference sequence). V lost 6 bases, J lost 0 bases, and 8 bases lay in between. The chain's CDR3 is CASRQGPNYGYTF. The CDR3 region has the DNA TGTGCCAGCAGACAGGGTCCTAACTATGGCTACACCTTC.

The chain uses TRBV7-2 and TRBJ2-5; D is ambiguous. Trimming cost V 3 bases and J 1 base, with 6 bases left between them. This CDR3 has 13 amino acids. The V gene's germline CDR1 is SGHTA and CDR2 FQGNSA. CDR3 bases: TGTGCCAGCAGCTTTTTGGTCCAAGAGACCCAGTACTTC. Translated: CASSFLVQETQYF.